This TCR beta chain stems from a study of immune cell composition in non-small cell lung cancer. Background on the study: Histologic subtype was mainly adenocarcinoma or squamous cell carcinoma. General study points: Tumour TCR-beta clonality showed no significant link to smoking pack-years. Tumour-reactive clones were not shown to match dominant in vivo tumour clones. Adenocarcinomas with higher top tumour-associated clone frequency had more reactive TILs.

Normal lung sampling was at least 3 cm from the tumour, as distant as possible. The CDR3 spans 16 residues. Germline CDR1 reads SNHLY; CDR2 reads FYNNEI. V gave up 5 bases and J gave up 2 bases, with 16 bases separating them. This table comes from immunoSEQ multiplex PCR, and its TCRdb copy is limited to in-frame clones, with some not included. This sample has under 2,500 clones, with roughly three quarters found just once. A note on this clone: Antigen: not known.

The rearrangement joins TRBV2 to TRBJ1-5; TRBD1 might be the D (5 bases). The clonotype comes from a human donor with non-small cell lung cancer. Sample: non-adjacent lung tissue. The CDR3 nucleotides read TGTGCCAGCAGTCCCGGACTCGGGGGTGGCAATCAGCCCCAGCATTTT. Translated, it gives CASSPGLGGGNQPQHF.